Presented here are 10 T cell receptor beta chains from one specimen sequenced in a study of response to subunit inactivated influenza vaccine. TCRdb re-derived calls from the RT-PCR reads in MiXCR, one entry per CDR3 protein. The table lists just over 300,000 distinct CDR3 sequences, 21% of them singletons, with about a tenth in the top ten. This specimen consisted of PBMCs from blood, obtained 21 months after vaccination. The receptors shown here come from a man between 45 and 75 years old who received an inactivated influenza vaccine.

This clonotype showed up just a few times. The chain employs TRBV25-1 and TRBJ1-3; no definite D call. Germline V CDR1 and CDR2: MGHDK, SYGVNS. The length of the CDR3 is 16 residues. Trimming pared 1 base from V and 0 bases from J, leaving 10 bases between. CDR3 residues: CASSESFGISGNTIYF. As DNA, the CDR3 is TGTGCCAGCAGTGAATCGTTTGGGATCTCTGGAAACACCATATATTTT.

This clonotype showed up just a few times. The chain is built from TRBV20-1 and TRBJ2-1, with D perhaps being TRBD1 or TRBD2 (5 bases each). This CDR3 comprises 12 residues. In germline, CDR1 is DFQATT, CDR2 SNEGSKA (reference sequence). Trimming pared 7 bases from V and 8 bases from J, leaving 15 bases between. The CDR3 region has the DNA TGCAGTGGGAACGGGGCAATCGATGAGCAGTTCTTC. This sequence encodes CSGNGAIDEQFF.

The count of this clonotype is one. This rearrangement joins TRBV25-1 to TRBJ2-7; D unresolved. The germline V and J ends were trimmed by 4 bases and 2 bases, with 6 bases remaining between them. CDR3 length: 12 amino acids. Germline lookup yields CDR1 MGHDK and CDR2 SYGVNS. The CDR3 here is CASSVGAYEQYF. The CDR3 nucleotides are TGTGCCAGCAGTGTTGGTGCCTACGAGCAGTACTTC.

The chain recombines TRBV7-9 with TRBJ1-2, with D maybe TRBD1 (6 bases). Germline V gene lookup returns CDR1 SEHNR and CDR2 FQNEAQ (reference sequence). Trimming removed 5 bases at V and 6 bases at J, with 13 bases between. The CDR3 spans 13 residues. CDR3 bases: TGTGCCAGCAGCCAAGACAGGACAAATGGCTACACCTTC. As protein: CASSQDRTNGYTF.

This CDR3 reads CSAPPGTGGNQPQHF. The CDR3 nucleotides are TGCAGTGCCCCACCCGGGACAGGGGGGAATCAGCCCCAGCATTTT. The chain combines TRBV20-1 with TRBJ1-5, with 11 positions matching TRBD1. Looked up from germline, CDR1 is DFQATT and CDR2 is SNEGSKA (reference sequence). The CDR3 length is 15 residues. V was clipped by 6 bases and J by 4 bases; unmatched bases: 8.

The chain combines TRBV27 with TRBJ2-5; 9 nucleotides match TRBD2. V shed 5 bases, J shed 1 base, and the junction held 11 bases outside the gene matches. Germline lookup yields CDR1 MNHEY and CDR2 SMNVEV (reference sequence). The CDR3 runs to 17 residues. As DNA, the CDR3 is TGTGCCAGCAGTCCACGGGTGGGTAGCGGGGGCCAAGAGACCCAGTACTTC. Protein product: CASSPRVGSGGQETQYF.

The V and J genes are TRBV15 and TRBJ1-6; TRBD1 is a possible D gene (5 bases). The CDR3 totals 16 residues. With 0 bases removed from V and 6 bases from J, the gap between germline ends came to 12 bases. Looked up from germline, CDR1 is LNHNV and CDR2 is YYDKDF (reference sequence). DNA for the CDR3: TGTGCCACCAGCAGAGATCTCCAGGGCGGTAATTCACCCCTCCACTTT. Its protein product is CATSRDLQGGNSPLHF. The full variable domain, its missing parts supplied by reference TRBV15 and TRBJ1-6, is DAMVIQNPRYQVTQFGKPVTLSCSQTLNHNVMYWYQQKSSQAPKLLFHYYDKDFNNEADTPDNFQSRRPNTSFCFLDIRSPGLGDTAMYLCATSRDLQGGNSPLHFGNGTRLTVT.

The chain carries TRBV3-1 and TRBJ2-7; TRBD1 agrees at 7 bases. The CDR3 runs 14 residues. The V segment lost 3 bases and the J segment 3 bases; nucleotides outside the gene matches: 5. The germline gives CDR1 LGHDT, CDR2 YNNKEL (reference sequence). The CDR3 nucleotides read TGTGCCAGCAGCCACTGGGACAGAGTCTACGAGCAGTACTTC. It is translated as CASSHWDRVYEQYF.

This clonotype has just a few counts. The chain uses TRBV6-1 and TRBJ2-7; 7 bases are a match to TRBD1. Germline CDR1 is MNHNS and CDR2 is SASEGT. CDR3 length: 15 residues. Losses at the gene ends were 2 bases for V and 2 bases for J; bases not matched to a gene: 6. CDR3 residues: CASSETGAFTYEQYF. Here the CDR3 DNA reads TGTGCCAGCAGTGAAACAGGGGCCTTCACCTACGAGCAGTACTTC.

J is TRBJ1-3 and V is TRBV5-6, with no clear D. The CDR3 contains 13 residues. The V gene lost 3 bases and the J gene lost 1 base, with 5 bases spanning the gap. Germline V CDR1 and CDR2: SGHDT, YYEEEE. The CDR3 sequence: CASSSRSGNTIYF. CDR3 DNA: TGTGCCAGCAGCTCCCGTTCTGGAAACACCATATATTTT.